Below, one TCR beta chain is given with its context. Germline values: CDR1 SGHRS, CDR2 YFSETQ. This CDR3 has 17 residues. The V segment lost 4 bases and the J segment 2 bases; nucleotides outside the gene matches: 11. The sample belongs to a study of shared clonotypes between healthy human individuals. Across the whole study: A donor's plate count was three for CD4 naive and three for CD4 memory; CD8 naive had two and CD8 memory one.

TCRdb's table, derived via immunoSEQ multiplex PCR, lists solely in-frame clones and lacks some. The profile covers approximately 620,000 clones, with 95% to 98% appearing a single time and approximately 0.057% taken by the ten largest. Material: naive CD4+ T cells sorted from blood. Subset reported: CD45RA+ positively selected. The TCR originated in a woman aged 25 to 39 in good health. The gene calls are TRBV5-1 and TRBJ2-1; 8 bases match TRBD2. Here the CDR3 DNA reads TGCGCCAGCAGCGTCGGGGGGAGCGGGAGCCCCTACAATGAGCAGTTCTTC. Its translation is CASSVGGSGSPYNEQFF.